A selection of T cell receptor beta chains follows, all from one sample in a study of siplizumab effects on memory and regulatory T cells. The table came from immunoSEQ multiplex PCR; TCRdb's copy has only in-frame clones and leaves some out. The data show fewer than 100,000 clones, over 85% seen once. Sequencing used non-Treg CD4+ T cells sorted from blood. The receptors were gathered from a human donor in good health. The CDR3 runs from the conserved cysteine through the conserved F or W. Fields, in order: D gene, V gene, clone size, J gene, CDR3 protein, CDR3 DNA. The D gene is left open where the match is weak. Size is omitted from some rows. Given values are once, few, many or a class for expanded clones.

D: .
V: TRBV21-1
size: .
J: TRBJ2-1
CDR3: CASSKVVTSGYNEQFF
DNA: TGTGCCAGCAGCAAAGTGGTGACTAGCGGTTACAATGAGCAGTTCTTC

D: .
V: TRBV4-1
size: .
J: TRBJ2-2
CDR3: CASSRAMGTMNTGELFF
DNA: TGCGCCAGCAGCCGAGCTATGGGGACCATGAACACCGGGGAGCTGTTTTTT

D: .
V: TRBV7-2
size: .
J: TRBJ1-5
CDR3: CASSLGGSFNQPQHF
DNA: TGTGCCAGCAGCTTAGGTGGCAGCTTCAATCAGCCCCAGCATTTT

D: .
V: TRBV19
size: .
J: TRBJ1-3
CDR3: CASTNQQGNTIYF
DNA: TGTGCCAGTACTAACCAACAGGGAAACACCATATATTTT

D: .
V: TRBV2
size: .
J: TRBJ1-1
CDR3: CASMAGRVATEAFF
DNA: TGTGCCAGCATGGCAGGGCGGGTAGCAACTGAAGCTTTCTTT

D: .
V: TRBV15
size: .
J: TRBJ2-5
CDR3: CATSSGGSRETQYF
DNA: TGTGCCACCAGCAGTGGTGGCTCTCGGGAGACCCAGTACTTC

D: TRBD1
V: TRBV15
size: .
J: TRBJ1-1
CDR3: CATSKRGRGTEAFF
DNA: TGTGCCACCAGCAAAAGGGGGCGGGGAACTGAAGCTTTCTTT

D: .
V: TRBV27
size: .
J: TRBJ1-3
CDR3: CASSRTTGNTIYF
DNA: TGTGCCAGCAGTAGGACAACTGGAAACACCATATATTTT

D: .
V: TRBV5-4
size: .
J: TRBJ2-1
CDR3: CASSSRRSSWDNEQFF
DNA: TGTGCCAGCAGCAGCCGGAGGAGCTCCTGGGACAATGAGCAGTTCTTC

D: .
V: TRBV5-1
size: .
J: TRBJ2-3
CDR3: CASSLRGNTDTQYF
DNA: TGCGCCAGCAGCTTGCGGGGAAACACAGATACGCAGTATTTT

D: TRBD1
V: TRBV5-1
size: .
J: TRBJ2-1
CDR3: CASSRTGGALDEQFF
DNA: TGCGCCAGCAGCCGGACAGGGGGCGCTTTGGATGAGCAGTTCTTC

D: TRBD2
V: TRBV9
size: .
J: TRBJ2-5
CDR3: CASSPWTSGGAGETQYF
DNA: TGTGCCAGCAGCCCCTGGACTAGCGGGGGGGCCGGAGAGACCCAGTACTTC

D: TRBD2
V: TRBV11-3
size: .
J: TRBJ2-1
CDR3: CASSSQTSDYNEQFF
DNA: TGTGCCAGCAGCTCTCAGACTAGCGACTACAATGAGCAGTTCTTC

D: .
V: TRBV2
size: .
J: TRBJ1-2
CDR3: CASSNHPGPNYGYTF
DNA: TGTGCCAGCAGTAACCATCCGGGTCCAAACTATGGCTACACCTTC

D: TRBD1
V: TRBV18
size: .
J: TRBJ2-7
CDR3: CASSPTGGYEQYF
DNA: TGTGCCAGCTCACCAACAGGGGGCTACGAGCAGTACTTC

D: TRBD1
V: TRBV19
size: .
J: TRBJ1-5
CDR3: CASSIGTGVQPQHF
DNA: TGTGCCAGTAGTATAGGGACAGGGGTTCAGCCCCAGCATTTT

D: TRBD1
V: TRBV7-2
size: once
J: TRBJ1-1
CDR3: CASSPRQGGHTEAFF
DNA: TGTGCCAGCAGCCCGCGACAGGGGGGGCACACTGAAGCTTTCTTT

D: .
V: TRBV6-5
size: few
J: TRBJ2-5
CDR3: CASSYSGSQETQYF
DNA: TGTGCCAGCAGTTACTCGGGGAGCCAAGAGACCCAGTACTTC

D: .
V: TRBV5-1
size: once
J: TRBJ2-7
CDR3: CASSGPSYEQYF
DNA: TGCGCCAGCAGCGGACCCTCCTACGAGCAGTACTTC

D: TRBD2
V: TRBV19
size: .
J: TRBJ2-3
CDR3: CATAPGTRATDTQYF
DNA: TGTGCCACCGCCCCCGGGACTAGAGCCACAGATACGCAGTATTTT

D: .
V: TRBV9
size: .
J: TRBJ1-2
CDR3: CASSVIPGPFYGYTF
DNA: TGTGCCAGCAGCGTAATACCGGGCCCCTTCTATGGCTACACCTTC

D: .
V: TRBV7-2
size: .
J: TRBJ2-5
CDR3: CASSLGVGETQYF
DNA: TGTGCCAGCAGCTTAGGGGTGGGGGAGACCCAGTACTTC

D: TRBD2
V: TRBV29-1
size: .
J: TRBJ2-1
CDR3: CSAVGGRASYNEQFF
DNA: TGCAGCGCCGTGGGGGGGAGGGCCTCCTACAATGAGCAGTTCTTC

D: .
V: TRBV7-8
size: .
J: TRBJ2-5
CDR3: CASSLTDQETQYF
DNA: TGTGCCAGCAGCTTAACGGATCAAGAGACCCAGTACTTC

D: TRBD1
V: TRBV7-9
size: .
J: TRBJ1-2
CDR3: CASSSGQGRLYGYTF
DNA: TGTGCCAGCAGCTCCGGACAGGGGCGCCTCTATGGCTACACCTTC

D: .
V: TRBV18
size: .
J: TRBJ1-6
CDR3: CASSPANSPLHF
DNA: TGTGCCAGCTCACCGGCTAATTCACCCCTCCACTTT

D: TRBD2
V: TRBV11-2
size: .
J: TRBJ2-3
CDR3: CASSLSQLAGGTSTDTQYF
DNA: TGTGCCAGCAGCTTAAGTCAACTAGCGGGGGGAACTAGCACAGATACGCAGTATTTT

D: .
V: TRBV30
size: .
J: TRBJ2-6
CDR3: CAWRGRDKGPSGANVLTF
DNA: TGTGCCTGGAGGGGCCGGGACAAAGGGCCCTCTGGGGCCAACGTCCTGACTTTC

D: .
V: TRBV7-9
size: .
J: TRBJ1-2
CDR3: CASSTAAGYGYTF
DNA: TGTGCCAGCAGCACGGCTGCGGGCTATGGCTACACCTTC

D: TRBD1
V: TRBV29-1
size: .
J: TRBJ2-3
CDR3: CSVDLTGLVADTQYF
DNA: TGCAGCGTCGATTTGACAGGGCTTGTCGCAGATACGCAGTATTTT

D: TRBD1
V: TRBV5-1
size: .
J: TRBJ2-3
CDR3: CATGTGDTDTQYF
DNA: TGCGCCACCGGGACAGGGGACACAGATACGCAGTATTTT